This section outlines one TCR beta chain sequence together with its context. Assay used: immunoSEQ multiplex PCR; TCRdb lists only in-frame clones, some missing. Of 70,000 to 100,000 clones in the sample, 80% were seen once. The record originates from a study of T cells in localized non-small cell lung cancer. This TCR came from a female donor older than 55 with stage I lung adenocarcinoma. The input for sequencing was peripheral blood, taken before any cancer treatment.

CDR3 sequence: CASSLETGTGYYGYTF. CDR3 sequence (DNA): TGTGCCAGCAGCTTGGAAACCGGGACAGGGTACTATGGCTACACCTTC. This chain joins TRBV5-4 and TRBJ1-2; 9 bases match TRBD1. Trimming cost V 0 bases and J 3 bases; bases outside gene matches: 6. This CDR3 has 16 amino acids. From germline, CDR1 is SGHNT and CDR2 YYREEE (reference sequence).